This TCR beta chain came from a study of T cells after somatic rescue of genetic block. Assay used: immunoSEQ multiplex PCR; TCRdb lists only in-frame clones, some missing. The sample records roughly 65,000 clones, about nine tenths being singletons. The V gene lost 6 bases and the J gene lost 5 bases, with 13 bases spanning the gap. The germline gives CDR1 KGHSH, CDR2 LQKENI. The CDR3 sequence is 13 residues long. The receptor comes from a man aged 35 to 55. The rearrangement joins TRBV18 to TRBJ2-5, with D perhaps TRBD1 (6 bases). The specimen was peripheral blood mononuclear cells (PBMCs). DNA for the CDR3: TGTGCCAGCTCCCCAGGGGTCGGGGAGACCCAGTACTTC. Amino acids: CASSPGVGETQYF.